Shown below are 4 T cell receptor beta chains from a single sample sequenced in a study of response to subunit inactivated influenza vaccine (dated by TCRdb to 2016 to 2019). Receptor amplification or capture employed RT-PCR. Sequencing instrument: Illumina HiSeq 2500. TCRdb reanalyzed the raw reads on its own, using fastp at Q25 for trimming and MiXCR for clone calling, and kept in-frame beta chains. When rows share a CDR3 protein, they turn into one entry using the most common DNA and genes. The sample table records roughly 190,000 distinct CDR3 sequences; roughly 12% of these occur just once. Approximately 30% of the sample rests with the top ten. The same specimen was also included in a second study, on T cells expressing NK-cell markers. Drawing on the second study: The TCR beta cDNA libraries were made using 5'RACE template switching, a step that added both a universal primer site and unique molecular identifiers.

The material was CD8+ T cells sorted from PBMCs, obtained 11 to 12 days after vaccination. These receptors were collected from a man aged 45-65 years who received an inactivated influenza vaccine. Donor details come from another sample of the same person, matched by shared clones.

This clonotype was counted at least ten times. The chain joins TRBV7-8 to TRBJ2-2, with no clear D. The germline V and J ends were trimmed by 1 base and 0 bases, with 9 bases remaining between them. CDR1 and CDR2 (germline): SGHVS, FQNEAQ. This CDR3 has 16 amino acids. CDR3 DNA sequence: TGTGCCAGCAGCTTAGTCGGCGAGCCGAACACCGGGGAGCTGTTTTTT. Translating gives CASSLVGEPNTGELFF.

The chain combines TRBV21-1 with TRBJ1-4. TRBV21-1 is a pseudogene. There are 19 residues in the CDR3. The CDR3 coding sequence is TGTGCCAGCAGCCGCAAGTCCGGGACGCCCATGGGTCTTAATGAAAAACTGTTTTTT. Translated: CASSRKSGTPMGLNEKLFF.

This clonotype has just a few counts. The chain uses TRBV15 and TRBJ2-1, with 9 bases fitting TRBD2. J lost 10 bases, V lost 0 bases, and 10 bases had no gene match. The CDR3 is made up of 16 amino acids. The germline V gene has CDR1 LNHNV and CDR2 YYDKDF (reference sequence). CDR3 sequence: CATSRDRTSAVFEQFF. In DNA form, the CDR3 reads TGTGCCACCAGCAGAGATCGGACTAGCGCTGTATTCGAGCAGTTCTTC. Full variable domain (outside the CDR3, taken from reference TRBV15 and TRBJ2-1): DAMVIQNPRYQVTQFGKPVTLSCSQTLNHNVMYWYQQKSSQAPKLLFHYYDKDFNNEADTPDNFQSRRPNTSFCFLDIRSPGLGDTAMYLCATSRDRTSAVFEQFFGPGTRLTVL.

This clonotype was picked up many times. V and J are TRBV2 and TRBJ2-5; perhaps TRBD1 as D (5 bases). CDR1 is SNHLY and CDR2 is FYNNEI in the germline V gene. The CDR3 covers 15 residues. V gave up 2 bases and J gave up 5 bases, with 15 bases separating them. The DNA for the CDR3 is TGTGCCAGCAGTGAACCTTTTAGGGGCGTCGAGACCCAGTACTTC. Its translation: CASSEPFRGVETQYF.